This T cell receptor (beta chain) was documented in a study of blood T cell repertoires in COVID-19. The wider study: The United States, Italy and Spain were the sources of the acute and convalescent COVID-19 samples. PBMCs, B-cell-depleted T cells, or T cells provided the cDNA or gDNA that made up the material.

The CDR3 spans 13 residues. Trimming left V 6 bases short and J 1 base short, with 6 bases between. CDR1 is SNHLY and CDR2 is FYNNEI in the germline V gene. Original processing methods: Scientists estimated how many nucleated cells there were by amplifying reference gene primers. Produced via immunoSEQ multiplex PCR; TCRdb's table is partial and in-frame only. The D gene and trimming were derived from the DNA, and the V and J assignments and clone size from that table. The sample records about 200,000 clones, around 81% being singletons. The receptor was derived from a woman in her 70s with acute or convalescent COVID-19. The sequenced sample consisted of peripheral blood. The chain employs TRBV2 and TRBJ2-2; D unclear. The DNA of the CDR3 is TGTGCCAGCAGACCAGGGAACACCGGGGAGCTGTTTTTT. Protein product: CASRPGNTGELFF. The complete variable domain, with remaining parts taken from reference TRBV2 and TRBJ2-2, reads EPEVTQTPSHQVTQMGQEVILRCVPISNHLYFYWYRQILGQKVEFLVSFYNNEISEKSEIFDDQFSVERPDGSNFTLKIRSTKLEDSAMYFCASRPGNTGELFFGEGSRLTVL.